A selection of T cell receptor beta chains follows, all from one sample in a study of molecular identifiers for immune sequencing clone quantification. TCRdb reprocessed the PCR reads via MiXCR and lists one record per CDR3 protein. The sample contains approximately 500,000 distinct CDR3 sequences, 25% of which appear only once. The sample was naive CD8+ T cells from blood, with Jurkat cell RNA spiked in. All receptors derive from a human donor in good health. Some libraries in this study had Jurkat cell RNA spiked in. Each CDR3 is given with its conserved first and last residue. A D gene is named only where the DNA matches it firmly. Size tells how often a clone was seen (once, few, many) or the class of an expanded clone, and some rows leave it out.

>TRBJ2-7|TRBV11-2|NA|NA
CASSLDPGHEQYF
TGTGCCAGCAGCTTAGACCCAGGGCACGAGCAGTACTTC
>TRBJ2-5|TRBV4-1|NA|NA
CASSQDEAGLQETQYF
TGCGCCAGCAGCCAAGATGAGGCAGGACTACAAGAGACCCAGTACTTC
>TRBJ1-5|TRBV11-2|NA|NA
CASSFDSSNQPQHF
TGTGCCAGCAGCTTTGACAGTAGCAATCAGCCCCAGCATTTT
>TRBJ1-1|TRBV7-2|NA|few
CASSLAVDVYMNTEAFF
TGTGCCAGCAGCTTAGCGGTCGACGTATACATGAACACTGAAGCTTTCTTT
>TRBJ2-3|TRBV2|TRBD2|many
CASSEALVGGVNTDTQYF
TGTGCCAGCAGTGAAGCGCTGGTCGGGGGGGTGAACACAGATACGCAGTATTTT
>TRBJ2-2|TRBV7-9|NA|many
CASSLIRGLPNTGELFF
TGTGCCAGCAGCTTAATAAGGGGTCTACCGAACACCGGGGAGCTGTTTTTT
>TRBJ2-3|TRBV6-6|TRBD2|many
CGSGEYLTDTQYF
TGTGGAAGCGGGGAGTACCTCACAGATACGCAGTATTTT
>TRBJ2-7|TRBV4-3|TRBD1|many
CASSQGTGPAYEQYF
TGCGCCAGCAGCCAAGGGACAGGGCCAGCTTACGAGCAGTACTTC
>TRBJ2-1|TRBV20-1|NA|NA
CSAAHLGQRNNEQFF
TGCAGTGCCGCCCACCTCGGACAGAGAAACAATGAGCAGTTCTTC
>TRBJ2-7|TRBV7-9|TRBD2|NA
CASSLLSGSEQYF
TGTGCCAGCAGCTTATTGAGCGGGAGCGAGCAGTACTTC
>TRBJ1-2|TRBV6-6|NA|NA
CASSYGTGKGVGYTF
TGTGCCAGCAGTTACGGTACAGGGAAAGGTGTCGGCTACACCTTC
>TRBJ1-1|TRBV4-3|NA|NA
CASSQDRIGGGLGNTEAFF
TGCGCCAGCAGCCAAGATCGAATTGGCGGGGGCTTGGGGAACACTGAAGCTTTCTTT
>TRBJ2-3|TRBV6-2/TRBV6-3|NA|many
CAVEGGTDTQYF
TGTGCCGTCGAAGGTGGCACAGATACGCAGTATTTT
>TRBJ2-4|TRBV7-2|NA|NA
CASSLPTVLAKNIQYF
TGTGCCAGCAGCTTACCGACGGTCCTAGCCAAAAACATTCAGTACTTC
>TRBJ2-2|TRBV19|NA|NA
CASSILGPPTGGLFF
TGTGCCAGTAGTATTCTCGGTCCACCCACTGGGGGGCTGTTTTTT
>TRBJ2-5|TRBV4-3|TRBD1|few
CASSQGGTGYPLGYQETQYF
TGCGCCAGCAGCCAAGGAGGGACAGGGTACCCTCTTGGGTACCAAGAGACCCAGTACTTC
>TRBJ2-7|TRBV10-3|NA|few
CAIMPGHSDEQYF
TGTGCCATCATGCCGGGACATAGTGACGAGCAGTACTTC
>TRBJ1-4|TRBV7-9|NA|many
CASSLPPDRSTNEKLFF
TGTGCCAGCAGCCTACCCCCCGACAGATCAACTAATGAAAAACTGTTTTTT
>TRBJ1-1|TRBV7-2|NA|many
CASSLAWRGTEAFF
TGTGCCAGCAGCTTAGCGTGGAGGGGAACTGAAGCTTTCTTT
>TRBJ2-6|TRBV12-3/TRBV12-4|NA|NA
CASTRGVQLSGANVLTF
TGTGCCAGCACCAGGGGGGTACAGCTTTCTGGGGCCAACGTCCTGACTTTC
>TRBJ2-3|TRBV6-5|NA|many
CASSLSLGSDTQYF
TGTGCCAGCAGTCTAAGTCTTGGGTCAGATACGCAGTATTTT
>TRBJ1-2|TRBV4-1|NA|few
CASSQYRERNGYTF
TGCGCCAGCAGCCAATACAGGGAGCGGAATGGCTACACCTTC
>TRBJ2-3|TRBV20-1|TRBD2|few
CSARDFKSGRRSDTQYF
TGCAGTGCTAGAGATTTTAAAAGCGGGAGGAGGTCAGATACGCAGTATTTT
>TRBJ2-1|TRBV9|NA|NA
CASSPRLNEQFF
TGTGCCAGCAGCCCACGGTTGAATGAGCAGTTCTTC
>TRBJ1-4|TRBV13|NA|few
CASSSHRDATNEKLFF
TGTGCCAGCAGCTCCCACAGGGATGCAACTAATGAAAAACTGTTTTTT
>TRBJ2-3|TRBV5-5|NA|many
CASSFPGLQVLDTQYF
TGTGCCAGCAGTTTCCCGGGACTGCAAGTCCTCGATACGCAGTATTTT
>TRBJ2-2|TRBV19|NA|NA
CASIMAENTGELFF
TGTGCCAGTATTATGGCGGAGAACACCGGGGAGCTGTTTTTT
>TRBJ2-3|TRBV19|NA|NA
CASSITWDTQYF
TGTGCCAGTAGTATTACATGGGATACGCAGTATTTT
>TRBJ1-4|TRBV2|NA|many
CASWDTSTNEKLFF
TGTGCCAGCTGGGACACTTCAACTAATGAAAAACTGTTTTTT
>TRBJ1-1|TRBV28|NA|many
CASSPPAANTEAFF
TGTGCCAGCAGTCCCCCCGCGGCGAACACTGAAGCTTTCTTT
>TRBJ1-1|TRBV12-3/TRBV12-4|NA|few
CASRGAELPEAFF
TGTGCCAGCAGGGGAGCAGAACTCCCTGAAGCTTTCTTT
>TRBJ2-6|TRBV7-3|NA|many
CASNQDGLSGANVLTF
TGTGCCAGCAACCAGGACGGACTTTCCGGGGCCAACGTCCTGACTTTC
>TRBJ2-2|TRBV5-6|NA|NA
CASSLPSNTGELFF
TGTGCCAGCAGCTTGCCTAGCAACACCGGGGAGCTGTTTTTT
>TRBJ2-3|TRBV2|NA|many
CASSEHGASTDTQYF
TGTGCCAGCAGTGAACACGGCGCTAGCACAGATACGCAGTATTTT
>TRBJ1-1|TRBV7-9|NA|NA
CASNSGSEAFF
TGTGCCAGCAACTCGGGCAGTGAAGCTTTCTTT
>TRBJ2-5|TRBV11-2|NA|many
CASSPPDFETQYF
TGTGCCAGCAGCCCCCCCGATTTCGAGACCCAGTACTTC
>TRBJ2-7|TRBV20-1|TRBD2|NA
CSQLGIASGMYEQYF
TGCAGTCAATTGGGGATCGCTAGCGGGATGTACGAGCAGTACTTC
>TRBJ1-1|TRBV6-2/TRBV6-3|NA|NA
CASSYDKPNRVQNTEAFF
TGTGCCAGCAGTTATGATAAACCGAACAGGGTACAGAACACTGAAGCTTTCTTT
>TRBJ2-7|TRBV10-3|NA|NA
CAISESLDTPGEQHF
TGTGCCATCAGTGAGTCACTGGACACCCCGGGGGAGCAGCACTTC
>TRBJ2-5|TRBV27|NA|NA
CASSLVGYGDQYF
TGTGCCAGCAGTTTAGTGGGATATGGTGACCAGTACTTC